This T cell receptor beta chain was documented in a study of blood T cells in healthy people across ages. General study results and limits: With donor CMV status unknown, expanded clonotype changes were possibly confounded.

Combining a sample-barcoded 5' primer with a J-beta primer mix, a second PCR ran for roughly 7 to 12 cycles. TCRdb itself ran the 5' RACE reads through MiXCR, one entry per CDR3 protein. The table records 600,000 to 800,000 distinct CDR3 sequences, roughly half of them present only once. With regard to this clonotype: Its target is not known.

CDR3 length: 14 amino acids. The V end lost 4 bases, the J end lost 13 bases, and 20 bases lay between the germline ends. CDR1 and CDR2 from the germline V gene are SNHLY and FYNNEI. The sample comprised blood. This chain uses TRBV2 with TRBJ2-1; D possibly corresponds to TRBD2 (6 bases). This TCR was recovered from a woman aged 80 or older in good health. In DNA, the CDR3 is TGTGCCAGCAGTGTAGAGCGGGTGGGAGAGACCCAGTTCTTC. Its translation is CASSVERVGETQFF. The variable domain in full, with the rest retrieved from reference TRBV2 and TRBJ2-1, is EPEVTQTPSHQVTQMGQEVILRCVPISNHLYFYWYRQILGQKVEFLVSFYNNEISEKSEIFDDQFSVERPDGSNFTLKIRSTKLEDSAMYFCASSVERVGETQFFGPGTRLTVL.